These 30 T cell receptor beta chains were all obtained from the same sample, sequenced in a study of cytomegalovirus exposure and HLA in healthy donors. In the PCR, 60 Vbeta and 13 Jbeta primers were used. Data came from immunoSEQ multiplex PCR; TCRdb stores just in-frame clones and leaves some out. The table shows about 130,000 clones, with roughly 80% occurring only once. The material sequenced was PBMCs. The receptors stem from a man in his fifties in good health and CMV-seronegative.

CDR3 amino acids: CASSLETSFAREQFF. The CDR3 DNA reads as TGCGCCAGCAGCTTGGAGACTAGTTTTGCCCGGGAGCAGTTCTTC. The chain couples TRBV5-1 to TRBJ2-1; tentative D call: TRBD2 (6 bases). The ends were cut back, 0 bases at V and 10 bases at J, with 17 bases in the middle. Per the germline V gene, CDR1 is SGHRS and CDR2 is YFSETQ. The CDR3 covers 15 residues.

J is TRBJ1-6 and V is TRBV30; perhaps TRBD1 as D (6 bases). CDR1 is GTSNPN, CDR2 SVGIG, per germline (reference sequence). V dropped 0 bases and J dropped 14 bases, with 14 bases sitting between them. The CDR3 totals 13 residues. The CDR3 loop reads CAWSVQGIRALHF. CDR3 coding DNA: TGTGCCTGGAGTGTCCAGGGGATCCGGGCCCTCCACTTT.

This clone was picked up a small number of times. The chain has TRBV2 and TRBJ2-7; no clear D gene. The CDR3 sequence is 14 residues long. Germline loops: CDR1 SNHLY, CDR2 FYNNEI. V was trimmed by 6 bases and J by 0 bases, leaving 12 bases between them. DNA of the CDR3: TGTGCCAGCAGCCCCCGACAATCCTCCTACGAGCAGTACTTC. It encodes CASSPRQSSYEQYF. The full variable domain, its missing parts supplied by reference TRBV2 and TRBJ2-7, is EPEVTQTPSHQVTQMGQEVILRCVPISNHLYFYWYRQILGQKVEFLVSFYNNEISEKSEIFDDQFSVERPDGSNFTLKIRSTKLEDSAMYFCASSPRQSSYEQYFGPGTRLTVT.

The J gene is TRBJ2-7, the V gene TRBV15; D is perhaps TRBD2 (6 bases). CDR1 and CDR2 from the germline V gene are LNHNV and YYDKDF (reference sequence). The CDR3 loop spans 14 amino acids. The V gene lost 0 bases and the J gene lost 2 bases, with 8 bases spanning the gap. In DNA form, the CDR3 reads TGTGCCACCAGCAGAGACAGGGAGGCCTACGAGCAGTACTTC. Amino acids: CATSRDREAYEQYF.

This clone occurred a few times. The rearrangement uses TRBV6-1 and TRBJ1-1; D is perhaps TRBD1 (5 bases). Trimming left V 5 bases short and J 2 bases short, with 12 bases between. The germline V gene has CDR1 MNHNS and CDR2 SASEGT. The CDR3 runs to 14 residues. CDR3 protein: CASSKQVINTEAFF. CDR3 nucleotide sequence: TGTGCCAGCAGTAAACAGGTGATCAACACTGAAGCTTTCTTT.

The V gene is TRBV9, the J gene TRBJ2-5; 7 bases are a match to TRBD2. Trimming cost V 4 bases and J 5 bases; bases outside gene matches: 8. This CDR3 has 14 amino acids. Germline assignment: CDR1 SGDLS and CDR2 YYNGEE. The CDR3 reads CASSTGGSGETQYF. DNA of the CDR3: TGTGCCAGCAGCACCGGGGGGAGTGGGGAGACCCAGTACTTC.

V gene TRBV28 combines with J gene TRBJ1-3; 7 nucleotides match TRBD1. Unmatched junction bases numbered 7, after V lost 6 bases and J lost 2 bases. Looked up from germline, CDR1 is MDHEN and CDR2 is SYDVKM. The CDR3 spans 15 residues. The CDR3 bases are TGTGCCAGCAGCAACAGGGGCAGAACTGGAAACACCATATATTTT. Encoded protein: CASSNRGRTGNTIYF.

CDR3 sequence reads: CASSQAGLMAEQYF. The CDR3 DNA is TGCGCCAGCAGCCAGGCGGGGCTAATGGCCGAGCAGTACTTC. The chain links TRBV5-1 to TRBJ2-7, with D possibly being TRBD2 (6 bases). Trimming shortened V by 4 bases and J by 6 bases, and 17 bases separated the two germline ends. The germline gives CDR1 SGHRS, CDR2 YFSETQ. CDR3 length: 14 amino acids.

The chain couples TRBV6-6 to TRBJ1-5; D ambiguous. The germline V and J ends were trimmed by 4 bases and 4 bases, with 11 bases remaining between them. The CDR3 extends over 14 amino acids. Per germline, CDR1 MNHNY and CDR2 SVGAGI (reference sequence). The CDR3 loop is CASSSNTRNQPQHF. CDR3 nucleotide sequence: TGTGCCAGCAGTTCGAACACCAGAAATCAGCCCCAGCATTTT.

The rearrangement links TRBV5-1 to TRBJ2-2; D is unclear. V gave up 7 bases and J gave up 0 bases, with 4 bases separating them. Germline V lookup: CDR1 SGHRS, CDR2 YFSETQ. The CDR3 covers 12 residues. The CDR3 loop is CASGPNTGELFF. CDR3 in DNA: TGCGCCAGCGGCCCGAACACCGGGGAGCTGTTTTTT.

CDR3 sequence: CASSPLQSNTGELFF. Here the CDR3 DNA reads TGTGCCAGCTCACCACTACAGTCGAACACCGGGGAGCTGTTTTTT. The chain recombines TRBV18 with TRBJ2-2; D not certain. This CDR3 contains 15 residues. Trimming took off 1 base at V and 0 bases at J, with 6 bases between the two ends. Germline CDR1 and CDR2: KGHSH and LQKENI.

The genes are TRBV28 and TRBJ1-2; 10 nucleotides line up with TRBD1. This CDR3 spans 17 amino acids. Germline-derived CDR1 and CDR2 are MDHEN and SYDVKM. J was trimmed by 8 bases and V by 6 bases; bases with no gene match: 18. The CDR3 loop is CASRLIRDRGKSWGYTF. CDR3 nucleotide sequence: TGTGCCAGCAGATTAATCCGGGACAGGGGCAAGAGTTGGGGCTACACCTTC.

Points on this clone: This sample includes further DNA sequences coding for the same CDR3. This sequence joins TRBV2 and TRBJ2-2; D not resolved. This CDR3 region has 13 residues. Trimming took 6 bases from V and 0 from J, leaving 5 bases between them. Germline CDR1 reads SNHLY; CDR2 reads FYNNEI. CDR3 in DNA: TGTGCCAGCAGCGGAGCGAACACCGGGGAGCTGTTTTTT. Protein sequence: CASSGANTGELFF.

The genes are TRBV28 and TRBJ2-7; D perhaps matches TRBD2 (5 bases). The CDR3 is 16 amino acids. Trimming stripped 7 bases from V and 4 bases from J, with 23 bases between. CDR1 MDHEN and CDR2 SYDVKM come from the germline V gene. The CDR3 sequence: CASTRRGFGEQYEQYF. CDR3 nucleotides: TGTGCCAGCACCCGTCGTGGCTTCGGGGAACAATACGAGCAGTACTTC.

V usage is TRBV10-2 and J usage is TRBJ1-3, with D maybe TRBD1 (5 bases). This CDR3 region has 11 residues. Germline values: CDR1 WSHSY, CDR2 SAAADI. V lost 2 bases, J lost 14 bases, and 10 bases lay in between. As DNA, the CDR3 is TGCGCCAGCAGTGAGCAGCGGGACCTATATTTT. It specifies CASSEQRDLYF.

The chain combines TRBV15 with TRBJ1-5, with D uncertain. The CDR3 is 16 amino acids. Germline loops: CDR1 LNHNV, CDR2 YYDKDF (reference sequence). Trimming left V 0 bases short and J 0 bases short, with 9 bases between. The CDR3 here is CATSRDLVSSNQPQHF. The DNA for the CDR3 is TGTGCCACCAGCAGAGATTTGGTCAGTAGCAATCAGCCCCAGCATTTT.

The chain has TRBV5-6 and TRBJ2-1; 9 bases agree with TRBD2. The ends lost 3 bases at V and 8 bases at J; junction bases unmatched: 9. This CDR3 region has 15 residues. Germline CDR1 SGHDT, CDR2 YYEEEE. DNA for the CDR3: TGTGCCAGCAGCTCCTTAGCGGGAGCTGTGGATGAGCAGTTCTTC. Encoded protein: CASSSLAGAVDEQFF. Using reference TRBV5-6 and TRBJ2-1 for the parts outside the CDR3, the full variable domain is DAGVTQSPTHLIKTRGQQVTLRCSPKSGHDTVSWYQQALGQGPQFIFQYYEEEERQRGNFPDRFSGHQFPNYSSELNVNALLLGDSALYLCASSSLAGAVDEQFFGPGTRLTVL.

The CDR3 sequence: CASSSAYETQYF. CDR3 nucleotide sequence: TGTGCCAGCAGTTCCGCGTACGAGACCCAGTACTTC. The V and J genes are TRBV28 and TRBJ2-5; D ambiguous. Germline values: CDR1 MDHEN, CDR2 SYDVKM. CDR3 length equals 12 residues. V was pared by 4 bases and J by 5 bases, with 8 bases between.

This rearrangement joins TRBV19 to TRBJ1-5; TRBD1 is a possible D gene (5 bases). From germline, CDR1 is LNHDA and CDR2 SQIVND (reference sequence). The CDR3 extends over 15 amino acids. The germline V and J ends were trimmed by 7 bases and 0 bases, with 13 bases remaining between them. The CDR3 region is CASKTGVYSNQPQHF. The CDR3 bases are TGTGCCAGTAAAACAGGAGTTTATAGCAATCAGCCCCAGCATTTT.

This sequence joins TRBV7-9 and TRBJ1-3, with D possibly being TRBD1 (5 bases). Trimming shortened V by 2 bases and J by 0 bases, and 8 bases separated the two germline ends. The CDR3 is 15 amino acids. Germline CDR1 SEHNR, CDR2 FQNEAQ (reference sequence). The CDR3 DNA reads TGTGCCAGCAGCTTAAGGGGATCCTCTGGAAACACCATATATTTT. It is translated as CASSLRGSSGNTIYF.

The chain joins TRBV5-1 to TRBJ1-3; D perhaps matches TRBD1 (6 bases). V lost 0 bases and J 4 bases, leaving 17 bases between the germline ends. This CDR3 region has 17 residues. Germline V gives CDR1 SGHRS, CDR2 YFSETQ. CDR3 amino acids: CASSLAGAGHLGNTIYF. The DNA for the CDR3 is TGCGCCAGCAGCTTGGCAGGGGCCGGACATCTGGGAAACACCATATATTTT.

This clone was recorded only once. The V and J genes are TRBV5-1 and TRBJ2-5; 8 bases agree with TRBD1. The CDR3 loop spans 14 amino acids. The V and J ends lost 6 bases and 5 bases, in that order; junction bases with no gene match: 9. CDR1 is SGHRS, CDR2 YFSETQ, per germline. CDR3 DNA: TGCGCCAGCACCGGACAGGGAGGCGGTGAGACCCAGTACTTC. This translates into CASTGQGGGETQYF. The variable domain in full, completed from reference TRBV5-1 and TRBJ2-5, reads KAGVTQTPRYLIKTRGQQVTLSCSPISGHRSVSWYQQTPGQGLQFLFEYFSETQRNKGNFPGRFSGRQFSNSRSEMNVSTLELGDSALYLCASTGQGGGETQYFGPGTRLLVL.

The chain has TRBV4-1 and TRBJ2-7; 8 bases line up with TRBD1. This CDR3 comprises 17 residues. The V gene end was trimmed by 0 bases and the J gene end by 6 bases; junction bases not matched to a gene: 13. The germline CDR1 and CDR2 sequences are MGHRA and YSYEKL. The CDR3 bases are TGCGCCAGCAGCCAAGAGAAGTTTATCAGGGGGCAAGGCGAGCAGTACTTC. Protein: CASSQEKFIRGQGEQYF.

CDR3 sequence: CASIQMGETSGNTIYF. The CDR3 DNA follows: TGTGCCAGCATCCAAATGGGCGAGACCTCTGGAAACACCATATATTTT. The rearrangement joins TRBV7-9 to TRBJ1-3; no firm D call. The V gene lost 7 bases and the J gene lost 0 bases, with 16 bases spanning the gap. This CDR3 spans 16 amino acids. Per the germline V gene, CDR1 is SEHNR and CDR2 is FQNEAQ (reference sequence).

V usage is TRBV11-1 and J usage is TRBJ2-7; 7 bases fit TRBD1. V shed 1 base and J 6 bases; nucleotides not matched to a gene: 6. The CDR3 is 14 amino acids. The germline CDR1 and CDR2 sequences are SGHAT and FQDESV (reference sequence). CDR3 region: CASSLVQGQSEQYF. The CDR3 DNA sequence: TGTGCCAGCAGCTTAGTACAGGGGCAAAGCGAGCAGTACTTC.

This clone was counted once. The chain recombines TRBV5-1 with TRBJ2-1; 12 bases map to TRBD2. Germline trimming cut 3 bases from V and 4 bases from J; bases unmatched to any gene: 5. The CDR3 extends over 16 amino acids. In germline, CDR1 is SGHRS, CDR2 YFSETQ. The CDR3 loop is CASSSIGTSGYNEQFF. For the CDR3, the DNA is TGCGCCAGCAGCTCCATAGGGACTAGCGGGTACAATGAGCAGTTCTTC.

This rearrangement joins TRBV28 to TRBJ2-7; 11 positions match TRBD1. The CDR3 spans 19 residues. V shed 4 bases, J shed 3 bases, and the junction held 17 bases outside the gene matches. CDR1 MDHEN and CDR2 SYDVKM come from the germline V gene. The CDR3 DNA reads as TGTGCCAGCAGTTCATCTCGGCCGTACCGGACAGGGGGCGTCTACGAGCAGTACTTC. As protein: CASSSSRPYRTGGVYEQYF.

This rearrangement joins TRBV4-2 to TRBJ2-1, with D unresolved. The CDR3 sequence is 13 residues long. CDR1 and CDR2 (germline): LGHNA, YNFKEQ. With 0 bases removed from V and 10 bases from J, the gap between germline ends came to 10 bases. The CDR3 sequence: CASSQDPTPEQFF. Here the CDR3 DNA reads TGTGCCAGCAGCCAAGATCCTACTCCCGAGCAGTTCTTC.

The rearrangement links TRBV19 to TRBJ2-7, with a weak D call TRBD2 (6 bases). Trimming removed 5 bases at V and 6 bases at J, with 14 bases between. CDR1 LNHDA and CDR2 SQIVND come from the germline V gene (reference sequence). There are 13 residues in the CDR3. CDR3 sequence reads: CASSLLAQGEQYF. The CDR3 DNA reads TGTGCCAGTAGTCTCCTAGCGCAGGGCGAGCAGTACTTC.

About this clone itself: A junction boundary mismatches the germline segment, possibly from a read error. The chain has TRBV5-1 and TRBJ2-4, with a weak D call TRBD1 (5 bases). Germline V gives CDR1 SGHRS, CDR2 YFSETQ. This CDR3 comprises 16 residues. The CDR3 DNA is TGCGCCAGCAGCTCTTCAGGGTCCCCCGCCAAAAGCATTCAGTACTTC. This translates into CASSSSGSPAKSIQYF.